The 17 T cell receptor beta chains presented below share a single source sample, sequenced in a study of T cell clusters in autoimmune cytopenias. TRB amplification used roughly 250 ng of peripheral blood genomic DNA. One tube held mixed TRB-A and TRB-B primer pools for touch-down PCR. Each CDR3 protein gets one entry in TCRdb, which reprocessed the multiplex PCR reads and gives no DNA. This sample lists around 4,400 distinct CDR3 sequences; its ten largest clones have approximately 15%. The sequenced sample consisted of peripheral blood. These receptors were obtained from a human donor with an autoimmune cytopenia or autoimmune hepatitis (not recorded which).

Frequency places this clonotype as medium-sized. The V and J genes are TRBV5-4 and TRBJ1-4; TCRdb's D call of TRBD1 is untestable without DNA. CDR1 and CDR2 from the germline V gene are SGHNT and YYREEE (reference sequence). This CDR3 has 16 amino acids. The chain's CDR3 is CASSRSAGTGEEKLFF.

This chain joins TRBV5-6 and TRBJ1-3; with no DNA, the TCRdb D assignment of TRBD1 cannot be verified. The CDR3 consists of 15 residues. The V gene's germline CDR1 is SGHDT and CDR2 YYEEEE. CDR3 loop: CASSAVTGSGNTIYF. Full variable domain (outside the CDR3, taken from reference TRBV5-6 and TRBJ1-3): DAGVTQSPTHLIKTRGQQVTLRCSPKSGHDTVSWYQQALGQGPQFIFQYYEEEERQRGNFPDRFSGHQFPNYSSELNVNALLLGDSALYLCASSAVTGSGNTIYFGEGSWLTVV.

This sequence joins TRBV18 and TRBJ1-2; checking the TCRdb D call of TRBD1 is not possible without DNA. The CDR3 sequence is 13 residues long. Germline-derived CDR1 and CDR2 are KGHSH and LQKENI. The CDR3 loop reads CASSPRQGYGYIF.

The chain couples TRBV7-2 to TRBJ1-4; TCRdb picks TRBD1, but there is no DNA to check that call. The V gene's germline CDR1 is SGHTA and CDR2 FQGNSA. The CDR3 runs to 12 residues. This chain's CDR3 is CASSFDRGKLFF.

V gene TRBV5-1 combines with J gene TRBJ2-5; the D call of TRBD2 rests on TCRdb alone, since no DNA is present to check it. The CDR3 extends over 13 amino acids. CDR1 is SGHRS and CDR2 is YFSETQ in the germline V gene. This CDR3 is CASSEEGQETQYF.

The CDR3: CASSFARESPLHF. The rearrangement joins TRBV7-2 to TRBJ1-6; TCRdb returns TRBD1, unconfirmable since there is no DNA. Germline CDR1 SGHTA, CDR2 FQGNSA. The CDR3 extends over 13 amino acids.

By frequency, this clonotype is medium-sized. The V call is TRBV5-4, the J call TRBJ2-5. The CDR3 runs 13 residues. Germline V gene lookup returns CDR1 SGHNT and CDR2 YYREEE (reference sequence). CDR3 amino acids: CASSLGSQETQYF.

Measured by frequency, this clonotype is medium-sized. Here the CDR3 reads CSVEDIAGGRNEQFF. The rearrangement joins TRBV29-1 to TRBJ2-1; checking the TCRdb D call of TRBD2 is not possible without DNA. Germline V gene data show CDR1 as SQVTM and CDR2 as ANQGSEA. CDR3 length equals 15 residues.

This chain connects TRBV27 to TRBJ2-7. CDR1 MNHEY and CDR2 SMNVEV come from the germline V gene (reference sequence). The CDR3 is made up of 13 amino acids. CDR3 protein: CASSRREVHEQYF.

Its frequency marks this clonotype as medium-sized. This chain links TRBV19 with TRBJ2-7; TCRdb's assignment of TRBD2 cannot be checked, as there is no DNA. CDR1 and CDR2 (germline): LNHDA, SQIVND (reference sequence). The CDR3 has 14 amino acids. The CDR3 loop reads CASSILGTSGTQYF. Together with reference TRBV19 and TRBJ2-7, the CDR3 gives the full variable domain: DGGITQSPKYLFRKEGQNVTLSCEQNLNHDAMYWYRQDPGQGLRLIYYSQIVNDFQKGDIAEGYSVSREKKESFPLTVTSAQKNPTAFYLCASSILGTSGTQYFGPGTRLTVT.

In terms of frequency, this clonotype is medium-sized. V gene TRBV6-1 combines with J gene TRBJ2-7; absent DNA, TCRdb's TRBD1 call cannot be checked. This CDR3 contains 14 residues. Germline assignment: CDR1 MNHNS and CDR2 SASEGT. CDR3 residues: CASSEKGQIYEQYF.

This clonotype shows up as medium-sized by frequency. The J gene is TRBJ2-5, the V gene TRBV5-5; absent DNA, TCRdb's TRBD1 call cannot be checked. This CDR3 is built from 14 residues. Germline CDR1 is SGHKS and CDR2 is YYEKEE (reference sequence). The CDR3 loop is CASSGPVGGETQYF.

J is TRBJ2-7 and V is TRBV18; TCRdb picks TRBD1, but there is no DNA to check that call. The length of the CDR3 is 14 residues. Looked up from germline, CDR1 is KGHSH and CDR2 is LQKENI. This CDR3 reads CASSWDVSSYEQYF.

Measured by frequency, this clonotype is medium-sized. The V call is TRBV18, the J call TRBJ2-7; the TCRdb D gene call, TRBD2, has no DNA to confirm it. The germline gives CDR1 KGHSH, CDR2 LQKENI. The CDR3 is made up of 15 amino acids. CDR3: CASSWDHPPLYEQYF.

The chain recombines TRBV27 with TRBJ2-3; TCRdb gives TRBD1 as the D gene, but with no DNA this cannot be confirmed. Germline V gene lookup returns CDR1 MNHEY and CDR2 SMNVEV (reference sequence). This CDR3 region has 15 residues. CDR3 in amino acids: CASSTRGQVTDTQYF.

This sequence joins TRBV20-1 and TRBJ1-4; TCRdb selects TRBD1, and the lack of DNA leaves this call unchecked. Per the germline V gene, CDR1 is DFQATT and CDR2 is SNEGSKA (reference sequence). CDR3 size: 14 residues. This chain's CDR3 is CSACGTGANEKLFF.

The chain's CDR3 is CASTPPEPASYNQPQHF. This rearrangement joins TRBV6-6 to TRBJ1-5; TCRdb proposes TRBD1, but this gene call is untestable without DNA. The germline CDR1 and CDR2 sequences are MNHNY and SVGAGI (reference sequence). This CDR3 spans 17 amino acids.